This TCR beta chain was identified during a study of early T cells in non-severe SARS-CoV-2 infection. Across the study: The input, bulk RNA from unsorted whole blood, was sequenced, and chains were unpaired. General observations from the study: VDJdb matching, biased toward anti-spike CD8 responses, missed private and CD4 specificities.

The CDR3 length is 12 residues. CDR1 LNHNV and CDR2 YYDKDF come from the germline V gene (reference sequence). The ends lost 11 bases at V and 7 bases at J; junction bases unmatched: 8. In its sample, this clonotype was seen many times. Its antigen remains unknown. Tagging with unique molecular identifiers was applied to individual cDNA molecules. TCRdb fed the 5' RACE reads into MiXCR, producing one record per CDR3 protein. This table holds tens of thousands of distinct CDR3 sequences, about 3% found once. Material for sequencing was whole blood. The chain recombines TRBV15 with TRBJ1-2, with 9 bases lining up with TRBD1. This clonotype originated in an adult who was a healthcare worker with PCR-confirmed SARS-CoV-2 infection or an uninfected control (not recorded which). CDR3 residues: CASRDRVTGYTF. For the CDR3, the DNA is TGTGCCTCACGGGACAGGGTGACTGGCTACACCTTC.